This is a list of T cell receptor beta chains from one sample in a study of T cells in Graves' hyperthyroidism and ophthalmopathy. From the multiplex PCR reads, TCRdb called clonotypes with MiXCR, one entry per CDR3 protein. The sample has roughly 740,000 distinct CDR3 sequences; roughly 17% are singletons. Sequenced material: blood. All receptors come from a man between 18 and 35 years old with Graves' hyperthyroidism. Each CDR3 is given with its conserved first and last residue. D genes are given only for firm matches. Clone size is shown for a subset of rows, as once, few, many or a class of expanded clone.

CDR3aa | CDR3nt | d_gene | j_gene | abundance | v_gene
CASSYSIPRVGTEAFF | TGTGCCAGCAGTTACTCGATACCCCGGGTGGGAACTGAAGCTTTCTTT | - | TRBJ1-1 | few | TRBV6-5
CASTRQFASGNTIYF | TGTGCCAGCACCAGACAGTTCGCCTCTGGAAACACCATATATTTT | - | TRBJ1-3 | - | TRBV2
CASSSTSGMSSYEQYF | TGTGCCAGCAGCTCCACTAGCGGGATGAGCTCCTACGAGCAGTACTTC | TRBD2 | TRBJ2-7 | - | TRBV7-2
CASSREGVAGGFYEQYF | TGCGCCAGCAGCCGGGAGGGGGTAGCGGGGGGATTCTACGAGCAGTACTTC | TRBD2 | TRBJ2-7 | - | TRBV4-1
CASSYSGTSGSMYEQFF | TGTGCCAGCAGTTACTCCGGGACTAGCGGTAGTATGTATGAGCAGTTCTTC | TRBD2 | TRBJ2-1 | many | TRBV6-5
CASSYSQHTEQYF | TGTGCCAGCAGTTACTCGCAACATACTGAGCAGTACTTC | - | TRBJ2-7 | - | TRBV6-2/TRBV6-3
CASFSREGTEAFF | TGTGCCAGCTTCTCGAGGGAGGGCACTGAAGCTTTCTTT | - | TRBJ1-1 | many | TRBV28
CSASVGADTQYF | TGCAGTGCTAGTGTCGGCGCAGATACGCAGTATTTT | - | TRBJ2-3 | many | TRBV20-1
CSAGHRGYEQYF | TGCAGCGCCGGTCACCGGGGCTACGAGCAGTACTTC | - | TRBJ2-7 | few | TRBV29-1
CASSQPGVMNTEAFF | TGCGCCAGCAGCCAACCAGGAGTAATGAACACTGAAGCTTTCTTT | - | TRBJ1-1 | - | TRBV4-3
CASTSDWGTGELFF | TGTGCCAGCACCAGTGACTGGGGCACCGGGGAGCTGTTTTTT | - | TRBJ2-2 | few | TRBV27
CASSFGQSLSSYEQYF | TGCGCCAGCAGCTTTGGACAGAGCCTCAGCTCCTACGAGCAGTACTTC | - | TRBJ2-7 | - | TRBV4-1
CASSSSGQYEQYF | TGTGCCAGCAGCTCCAGCGGACAATACGAGCAGTACTTC | - | TRBJ2-7 | many | TRBV7-9
CATSQGADTEAFF | TGTGCCACCTCGCAAGGCGCCGACACTGAAGCTTTCTTT | - | TRBJ1-1 | many | TRBV24-1
CASSTPQGKDTGELFF | TGTGCCAGCAGCACTCCACAGGGAAAAGACACCGGGGAGCTGTTTTTT | - | TRBJ2-2 | - | TRBV7-3
CAWAFRANEQFF | TGTGCCTGGGCCTTTAGAGCCAATGAGCAGTTCTTC | - | TRBJ2-1 | - | TRBV30
CASMDSPYEQYF | TGCGCCAGCATGGACAGCCCCTACGAGCAGTACTTC | - | TRBJ2-7 | many | TRBV10-2
CASSFHVGGNTEAFF | TGTGCCAGCAGTTTCCACGTTGGGGGGAACACTGAAGCTTTCTTT | - | TRBJ1-1 | - | TRBV27
CASRQQGFPEAFF | TGTGCCAGCAGGCAACAGGGTTTTCCTGAAGCTTTCTTT | - | TRBJ1-1 | - | TRBV12-3/TRBV12-4
CASSPQGSPGELFF | TGTGCCAGCAGTCCACAGGGTTCCCCCGGGGAGCTGTTTTTT | - | TRBJ2-2 | few | TRBV28
CASSVDQGEETQYF | TGTGCCAGCAGCGTAGATCAGGGGGAGGAGACCCAGTACTTC | TRBD1 | TRBJ2-5 | - | TRBV9
CSVRDRAFGYTF | TGCAGTGTTCGGGACAGGGCGTTTGGCTACACCTTC | TRBD1 | TRBJ1-2 | - | TRBV20-1
CASSGEVVSQFF | TGTGCCAGCAGTGGGGAGGTGGTGTCGCAGTTCTTC | - | TRBJ2-1 | many | TRBV2
CSAILPRDTQYF | TGCAGTGCTATCCTCCCTAGAGATACGCAGTATTTT | - | TRBJ2-3 | many | TRBV20-1
CASSFGQGDAGDTQYF | TGTGCCAGCAGCTTCGGACAGGGGGACGCGGGGGATACGCAGTATTTT | TRBD1 | TRBJ2-3 | - | TRBV13
CATSDGGTGLRQPQHF | TGTGCCACCAGTGACGGGGGGACAGGACTACGTCAGCCCCAGCATTTT | TRBD1 | TRBJ1-5 | many | TRBV24-1
CASSFLGTESYNEQFF | TGTGCCAGCAGTTTCTTGGGGACGGAATCCTACAATGAGCAGTTCTTC | - | TRBJ2-1 | many | TRBV27
CASLAWGAENYGYTF | TGTGCCAGCTTGGCGTGGGGGGCCGAAAACTATGGCTACACCTTC | - | TRBJ1-2 | - | TRBV19
CASSLRGQPQHF | TGTGCCAGCAGTTTAAGGGGTCAGCCCCAGCATTTT | - | TRBJ1-5 | many | TRBV28
CASSKTGQIYNEQFF | TGTGCCAGCAGCAAGACGGGACAGATATACAATGAGCAGTTCTTC | TRBD1 | TRBJ2-1 | many | TRBV7-9
CASSSPGAGAYEQYF | TGTGCCAGCAGTTCTCCCGGGGCAGGGGCCTACGAGCAGTACTTC | - | TRBJ2-7 | - | TRBV28
CASGLVFGAPGNSEQFF | TGTGCTAGTGGTTTGGTTTTTGGGGCGCCAGGGAACTCCGAGCAGTTCTTC | - | TRBJ2-1 | - | TRBV12-5
CAWTPDRGPYNEQFF | TGTGCCTGGACACCGGACAGGGGCCCCTACAATGAGCAGTTCTTC | TRBD1 | TRBJ2-1 | - | TRBV30
CASSNYEQYF | TGTGCCAGCAGTAACTACGAGCAGTACTTC | - | TRBJ2-7 | many | TRBV2
CASVDRGGPEAFF | TGTGCCAGTGTGGACAGGGGAGGCCCTGAAGCTTTCTTT | TRBD1 | TRBJ1-1 | - | TRBV19
CASSLSGRGLTEAFF | TGTGCCAGCAGTTTATCGGGGAGGGGGCTCACTGAAGCTTTCTTT | TRBD1 | TRBJ1-1 | many | TRBV27
CASSREGRRQILTEAFF | TGTGCCAGTAGTAGGGAGGGGCGCCGGCAGATCTTAACTGAAGCTTTCTTT | - | TRBJ1-1 | few | TRBV19
CSVGPRGSYEQYF | TGCAGCGTGGGGCCCCGAGGGAGCTACGAGCAGTACTTC | - | TRBJ2-7 | few | TRBV29-1
CAIRPGTDNSPLHF | TGTGCCATCAGACCCGGGACAGATAATTCACCCCTCCACTTT | TRBD1 | TRBJ1-6 | - | TRBV10-3
CASSHLTPNEQFF | TGCGCCAGCAGCCACCTGACGCCCAATGAGCAGTTCTTC | - | TRBJ2-1 | - | TRBV4-3
CASSLKMNTEAFF | TGTGCCAGCAGCCTTAAAATGAACACTGAAGCTTTCTTT | - | TRBJ1-1 | many | TRBV12-3/TRBV12-4
CASSSIADSSYNEQFF | TGCGCCAGCAGCTCCATAGCGGATAGCTCCTACAATGAGCAGTTCTTC | - | TRBJ2-1 | many | TRBV5-1
CASSAKTSGSYEQYF | TGTGCCAGCAGTGCAAAGACTAGCGGGTCCTACGAGCAGTACTTC | TRBD2 | TRBJ2-7 | many | TRBV3-1
CASGKTGGTEAFF | TGTGCTAGTGGTAAAACAGGGGGCACTGAAGCTTTCTTT | TRBD1 | TRBJ1-1 | many | TRBV12-5
CASSWGTSGRSDEQFF | TGTGCCAGCAGCTGGGGGACTAGCGGGAGGTCCGATGAGCAGTTCTTC | TRBD2 | TRBJ2-1 | - | TRBV5-6
CATSDSEPGARPYNEQFF | TGTGCCACCAGTGATTCCGAACCGGGAGCCAGGCCCTACAATGAGCAGTTCTTC | - | TRBJ2-1 | few | TRBV24-1
CASSWVSNQPQHF | TGTGCCAGCAGTTGGGTTAGCAATCAGCCCCAGCATTTT | - | TRBJ1-5 | many | TRBV28
CASSLTGITEAFF | TGTGCCAGCAGCCTGACAGGGATCACTGAAGCTTTCTTT | TRBD1 | TRBJ1-1 | - | TRBV28
CASSLGTSGSGTDTQYF | TGTGCCAGCAGCCTGGGGACTAGCGGGAGTGGCACAGATACGCAGTATTTT | TRBD2 | TRBJ2-3 | many | TRBV7-3
CASSYSFAGGPNTGELFF | TGTGCCAGCAGTTACTCCTTTGCGGGAGGGCCGAACACCGGGGAGCTGTTTTTT | TRBD2 | TRBJ2-2 | many | TRBV6-2/TRBV6-3
CASSDPETEAFF | TGTGCCAGCAGTGATCCCGAAACTGAAGCTTTCTTT | - | TRBJ1-1 | few | TRBV2
CASSRQGISYNEQFF | TGTGCCAGCAGTCGACAGGGGATATCCTACAATGAGCAGTTCTTC | TRBD1 | TRBJ2-1 | few | TRBV27
CSAKGLAGVTEQYF | TGCAGTGCTAAGGGACTAGCGGGAGTCACCGAGCAGTACTTC | TRBD2 | TRBJ2-7 | many | TRBV20-1
CATSDLPGGTGELFF | TGTGCCACCAGTGATTTGCCAGGGGGGACCGGGGAGCTGTTTTTT | - | TRBJ2-2 | - | TRBV24-1
CASSWDLSEQYF | TGTGCCAGCAGCTGGGACCTTAGTGAGCAGTACTTC | - | TRBJ2-7 | many | TRBV7-9
CASSQASNGYTF | TGTGCCAGCAGCCAGGCATCAAATGGCTACACCTTC | - | TRBJ1-2 | many | TRBV3-1
CASNRGRGADTQYF | TGTGCCAGCAACCGGGGCAGGGGCGCAGATACGCAGTATTTT | - | TRBJ2-3 | many | TRBV6-1
CASGHAPENEQFF | TGTGCTAGTGGTCACGCCCCAGAGAATGAGCAGTTCTTC | - | TRBJ2-1 | many | TRBV12-5